The 21 T cell receptor beta chains below come from one sample, sequenced in a study of blood T cells in healthy people across ages. Primers used in a second PCR of about 7 to 12 cycles were a sample-barcoded 5' primer and a J-beta primer mix. One entry per CDR3 protein, called by TCRdb with MiXCR from the 5' RACE reads. The sample has a few hundred thousand distinct CDR3 sequences; 45% to 60% are singletons. Sequenced material: blood. The receptors come from a man in his sixties in good health.

A remark on this clonotype: At one end, the junction sequence differs from germline, possibly due to a read error. The V and J genes are TRBV11-2 and TRBJ2-1; D is ambiguous. The J call could be wrong; TRBJ2-7 is a better fit for the DNA end. The CDR3 totals 15 residues. Germline V gene sequence: CDR1 SGHAT, CDR2 FQNNGV. This CDR3 reads CASSSYIGSYNEQYF. In nucleotides, the CDR3 is TGCGCCAGCAGCTCCTACATTGGCTCCTACAATGAGCAGTACTTC.

The V and J genes are TRBV20-1 and TRBJ2-5; possible D gene TRBD2, 6 bases. The CDR3 totals 13 residues. The germline V and J ends were trimmed by 5 bases and 0 bases, with 10 bases remaining between them. In germline, CDR1 is DFQATT, CDR2 SNEGSKA (reference sequence). This chain's CDR3 is CSAWDWDQETQYF. CDR3 bases: TGCAGTGCTTGGGACTGGGACCAAGAGACCCAGTACTTC.

This clonotype was seen only once. The V call is TRBV20-1, the J call TRBJ2-1; D is perhaps TRBD1 (6 bases). The J call may be incorrect, as the DNA end agrees better with TRBJ2-7. CDR1 is DFQATT, CDR2 SNEGSKA, per germline (reference sequence). This CDR3 is built from 15 residues. CDR3 protein: CSARKSTGWDNEQYF. As DNA, the CDR3 is TGCAGTGCTAGAAAATCGACGGGCTGGGACAATGAGCAGTACTTC.

The chain uses TRBV4-3 and TRBJ2-1; D assignment may be TRBD1 or TRBD2 (5 bases each). Germline values: CDR1 LGHNA, CDR2 YSLEER. This CDR3 has 13 residues. The V end lost 5 bases, the J end lost 5 bases, and 10 bases lay between the germline ends. CDR3 sequence reads: CASSDGTNNEQFF. The CDR3 region has the DNA TGCGCCAGCAGCGACGGGACCAACAATGAGCAGTTCTTC.

This CDR3 is CATSDPIVGNIQYF. The CDR3 bases are TGTGCCACCAGTGACCCCATCGTAGGAAACATTCAGTACTTC. The chain joins TRBV24-1 to TRBJ2-4; D not certain. CDR1 and CDR2 from the germline V gene are KGHDR and SFDVKD. This CDR3 comprises 14 residues. Trimming took 4 bases from V and 6 from J, leaving 12 bases between them.

The chain joins TRBV7-2 to TRBJ2-4, with 8 bases matching TRBD2. There are 17 residues in the CDR3. Germline trimming cut 7 bases from V and 6 bases from J; bases unmatched to any gene: 17. Germline assignment: CDR1 SGHTA and CDR2 FQGNSA. The CDR3, as DNA: TGTGCCAGCACCCAACCGAATAGCGGGGATTGGACAAACATTCAGTACTTC. It yields the protein CASTQPNSGDWTNIQYF. The whole variable domain, remainder taken from reference TRBV7-2 and TRBJ2-4, is GAGVSQSPSNKVTEKGKDVELRCDPISGHTALYWYRQSLGQGLEFLIYFQGNSAPDKSGLPSDRFSAERTGGSVSTLTIQRTQQEDSAVYLCASTQPNSGDWTNIQYFGAGTRLSVL.

The count of this clonotype is one. The CDR3 sequence is CASGQREWTYNEQFF. The CDR3 DNA sequence: TGTGCCAGCGGGCAGCGGGAGTGGACCTACAATGAGCAGTTCTTC. The rearrangement uses TRBV12-3 or TRBV12-4 and TRBJ2-1; 8 positions agree with TRBD2. The CDR3 is 15 amino acids. V shed 8 bases, J shed 2 bases, and the junction held 8 bases outside the gene matches.

The CDR3 loop reads CSVRDRDYNEQFF. CDR3 bases: TGCAGCGTTCGGGACAGGGACTACAATGAGCAGTTCTTC. The chain uses TRBV29-1 and TRBJ2-1; 9 nucleotides agree with TRBD1. V lost 5 bases to trimming and J lost 3 bases; unmatched junction nucleotides: 2. Germline V gives CDR1 SQVTM, CDR2 ANQGSEA. The length of the CDR3 is 13 residues.

The chain couples TRBV10-3 to TRBJ2-2; a weak D match, TRBD1 (6 bases). The CDR3 is 15 residues long. V lost 6 bases and J 2 bases, leaving 13 bases between the germline ends. The germline gives CDR1 ENHRY, CDR2 SYGVKD. Here the CDR3 reads CAISPDRINTGELFF. CDR3 coding DNA: TGTGCCATCAGCCCGGACAGAATAAACACCGGGGAGCTGTTTTTT.

This clonotype was picked up many times. This chain joins TRBV12-3 or TRBV12-4 and TRBJ1-2, with TRBD1 matching over 7 bases. The junction had 2 bases not matched to a gene; V was cut back by 4 bases and J by 6 bases. This CDR3 has 12 residues. The CDR3 loop reads CASSSTGDGYTF. In DNA, the CDR3 is TGTGCCAGCAGTTCAACAGGGGATGGCTACACCTTC.

V is TRBV6-4 and J is TRBJ2-3; D gene uncertain. Germline-derived CDR1 and CDR2 are MRHNA and SNTAGT. With 5 bases removed from V and 3 bases from J, the gap between germline ends came to 15 bases. The CDR3 is 15 residues long. This CDR3 reads CASSISEAETDTQYF. The CDR3 nucleotides read TGTGCCAGCAGTATTAGTGAGGCGGAAACAGATACGCAGTATTTT.

The chain joins TRBV7-3 to TRBJ2-1, with 8 bases aligning to TRBD2. Germline lookup yields CDR1 SGHTA and CDR2 FQGTGA. This CDR3 has 15 amino acids. V gave up 1 base and J gave up 10 bases; unmatched junction bases: 9. The CDR3 loop is CASSLKGLDLGEQFF. For the CDR3, the DNA is TGTGCCAGCAGCTTAAAGGGACTAGACCTCGGGGAGCAGTTCTTC.

The chain couples TRBV5-1 to TRBJ2-7; no firm D call. The germline CDR1 and CDR2 sequences are SGHRS and YFSETQ. The germline V and J ends were trimmed by 1 base and 7 bases, with 12 bases remaining between them. The CDR3 totals 13 residues. DNA of the CDR3: TGCGCCAGCAGCTTGTGGGGTTACAATGAGCAGTACTTC. Amino acids: CASSLWGYNEQYF.

The rearrangement links TRBV7-2 to TRBJ1-6; TRBD1 agrees at 11 bases. The germline V gene has CDR1 SGHTA and CDR2 FQGNSA. This CDR3 comprises 13 residues. With V trimmed by 10 bases and J by 10 bases, 6 bases remained unmatched. The CDR3 coding sequence is TGTGCCACCGGACAGGGGGCGAACTCACCCCTCCACTTT. It translates to CATGQGANSPLHF.

The genes are TRBV20-1 and TRBJ2-7; possible D gene TRBD1, 6 bases. The J call is in doubt because the DNA end fits TRBJ2-4 better. Germline V CDR1 and CDR2: DFQATT, SNEGSKA (reference sequence). The CDR3 is 14 residues long. CDR3 in DNA: TGCAGTGCTAGCGACGAGGGGGAAATAAACATTCAGTACTTC. Translating gives CSASDEGEINIQYF.

The CDR3 is CASSVGTGKDEAFF. The CDR3 coding sequence is TGTGCCAGTAGTGTGGGGACAGGGAAAGATGAAGCTTTCTTT. The chain recombines TRBV19 with TRBJ1-1; 9 nucleotides agree with TRBD1. The CDR3 is 14 residues long. V was pared by 5 bases and J by 7 bases, with 8 bases of the junction left unmatched. Germline V gives CDR1 LNHDA, CDR2 SQIVND (reference sequence).

This clonotype occurred a few times. This rearrangement joins TRBV20-1 to TRBJ2-1; D is unresolved. With 3 bases removed from V and 0 bases from J, the gap between germline ends came to 12 bases. The germline CDR1 and CDR2 sequences are DFQATT and SNEGSKA (reference sequence). This CDR3 has 15 residues. DNA of the CDR3: TGCAGTGCTAGTGGGCTAGAACTCTCCTACAATGAGCAGTTCTTC. Translation: CSASGLELSYNEQFF.

V usage is TRBV20-1 and J usage is TRBJ2-1; D gene ambiguous. CDR1 and CDR2 (germline): DFQATT, SNEGSKA (reference sequence). Trimming took off 7 bases at V and 4 bases at J, with 8 bases between the two ends. This CDR3 spans 11 amino acids. The CDR3: CSVRKYNEQFF. CDR3 coding DNA: TGCAGTGTCCGAAAATACAATGAGCAGTTCTTC.

This clonotype has only one observation. This sequence joins TRBV5-1 and TRBJ2-7, with D unclear. The germline gives CDR1 SGHRS, CDR2 YFSETQ. This CDR3 has 13 residues. Trimming shortened V by 5 bases and J by 4 bases, and 13 bases separated the two germline ends. The CDR3 reads CASSPSPAYEQYF. For the CDR3, the DNA is TGCGCCAGCAGTCCCTCTCCCGCGTACGAGCAGTACTTC.

The table lists this clonotype with many counts. The V and J genes are TRBV20-1 and TRBJ2-7, with TRBD2 matching 7 bases. V was pared by 1 base and J by 4 bases, with 10 bases of the junction left unmatched. Looked up from germline, CDR1 is DFQATT and CDR2 is SNEGSKA (reference sequence). CDR3 length: 15 residues. As DNA, the CDR3 is TGCAGTGCTAGAGTACCGGGGGGTAGCAGGTACGAGCAGTACTTC. This gives the protein CSARVPGGSRYEQYF.

The CDR3 DNA is TGCAGTGCTGTCCTTTTGCGGGAGTTGGCAGATACGCAGTATTTT. Amino acid sequence: CSAVLLRELADTQYF. The V and J genes are TRBV20-1 and TRBJ2-3, with 7 bases that match TRBD2. The ends lost 5 bases at V and 4 bases at J; junction bases unmatched: 12. This CDR3 spans 15 amino acids. Per the germline V gene, CDR1 is DFQATT and CDR2 is SNEGSKA (reference sequence).